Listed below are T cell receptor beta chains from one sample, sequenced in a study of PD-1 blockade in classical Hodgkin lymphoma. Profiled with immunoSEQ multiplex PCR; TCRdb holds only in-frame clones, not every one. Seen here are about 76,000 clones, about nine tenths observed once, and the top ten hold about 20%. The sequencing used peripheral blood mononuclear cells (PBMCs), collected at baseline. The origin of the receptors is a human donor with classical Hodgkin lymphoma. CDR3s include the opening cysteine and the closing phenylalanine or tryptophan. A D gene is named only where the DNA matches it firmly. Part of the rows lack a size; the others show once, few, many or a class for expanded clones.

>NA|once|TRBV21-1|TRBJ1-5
CASSKAPSPRNQPQHF
TGTGCCAGCAGCAAAGCGCCAAGCCCCCGCAATCAGCCCCAGCATTTT
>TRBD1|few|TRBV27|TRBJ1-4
CASSSGTGGGEKLFF
TGTGCCAGCAGTTCTGGGACAGGGGGAGGTGAAAAACTGTTTTTT
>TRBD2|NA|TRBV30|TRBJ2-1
CAFPAGGPQFF
TGTGCCTTCCCAGCGGGAGGGCCTCAGTTCTTC
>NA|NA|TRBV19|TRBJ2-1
CASSRGGPYNEQFF
TGTGCCAGTAGTAGGGGGGGCCCGTACAATGAGCAGTTCTTC
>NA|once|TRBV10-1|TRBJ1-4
CASSEGGSRREKLFF
TGCGCCAGCAGTGAGGGTGGATCCCGGCGGGAAAAACTGTTTTTT
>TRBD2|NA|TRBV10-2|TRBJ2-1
CASNKMAGGPYNEQFF
TGCGCCAGCAATAAGATGGCGGGAGGCCCCTACAATGAGCAGTTCTTC
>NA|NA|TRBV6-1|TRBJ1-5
CASATGSSNQPQHF
TGTGCCAGCGCTACGGGGTCGAGCAATCAGCCCCAGCATTTT
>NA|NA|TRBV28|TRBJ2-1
CASSLHLTNNEQFF
TGTGCCAGCAGTCTCCACCTGACAAACAATGAGCAGTTCTTC
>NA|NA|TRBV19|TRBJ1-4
CASSIVFFSSQGEKLFF
TGTGCCAGTAGTATAGTGTTCTTTTCGTCCCAAGGTGAAAAACTGTTTTTT
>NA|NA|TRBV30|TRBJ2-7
CAWGEDAWNEQYF
TGTGCCTGGGGGGAAGACGCTTGGAACGAGCAGTACTTC
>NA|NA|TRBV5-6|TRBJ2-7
CASSLSGFYEQYF
TGTGCCAGCAGCTTGAGTGGGTTTTACGAGCAGTACTTC
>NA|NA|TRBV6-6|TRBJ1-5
CATGQTSNQPQHF
TGTGCCACCGGACAGACTAGCAATCAGCCCCAGCATTTT
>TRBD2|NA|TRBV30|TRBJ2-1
CAWSVTGGLWDPKYNEQFF
TGTGCCTGGAGTGTGACGGGAGGGCTTTGGGATCCCAAATACAATGAGCAGTTCTTC
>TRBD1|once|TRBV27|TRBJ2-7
CASSPHLSGQGHYEQYF
TGTGCCAGCAGTCCACACCTTTCGGGACAGGGACACTACGAGCAGTACTTC
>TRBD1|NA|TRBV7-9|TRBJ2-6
CASSPGQGKPGANVLTF
TGTGCCAGCAGCCCGGGACAGGGGAAGCCTGGGGCCAACGTCCTGACTTTC
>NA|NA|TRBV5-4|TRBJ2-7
CASSLGPPALEQYF
TGTGCCAGCAGCTTGGGACCTCCGGCCCTCGAGCAGTACTTC
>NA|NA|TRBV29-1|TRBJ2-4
CSARIYQENIQYF
TGCAGCGCTCGCATCTATCAGGAGAACATTCAGTACTTC
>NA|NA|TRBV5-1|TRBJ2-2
CASSLALLTGFTGELFF
TGCGCCAGCAGCTTGGCCTTATTAACAGGGTTCACCGGGGAGCTGTTTTTT
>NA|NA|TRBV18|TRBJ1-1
CASSPLPLNTEAFF
TGTGCCAGCTCACCACTTCCGCTGAACACTGAAGCTTTCTTT
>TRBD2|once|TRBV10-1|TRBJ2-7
CASSRTSGGREQYF
TGCGCCAGCAGTCGGACTAGCGGGGGGCGCGAGCAGTACTTC
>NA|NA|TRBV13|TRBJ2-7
CASSPEEGGDEQYF
TGTGCCAGCAGCCCCGAGGAGGGGGGGGACGAGCAGTACTTC
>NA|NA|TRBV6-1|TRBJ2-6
CASSDGPSGANVLTF
TGTGCCAGCAGTGACGGTCCGTCTGGGGCCAACGTCCTGACTTTC
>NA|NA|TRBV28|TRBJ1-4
CASTSPSSTNEKLFF
TGTGCCAGCACCTCCCCCAGCTCAACTAATGAAAAACTGTTTTTT
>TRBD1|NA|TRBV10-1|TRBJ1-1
CASSLQVQGTEAFF
TGCGCCAGCAGTTTGCAGGTACAGGGGACTGAAGCTTTCTTT
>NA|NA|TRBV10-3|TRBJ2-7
CAIRGASDFYEQYF
TGTGCCATCAGGGGGGCTAGCGATTTCTACGAGCAGTACTTC
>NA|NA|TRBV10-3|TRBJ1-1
CAISEQENTEAFF
TGTGCCATCAGCGAACAGGAGAACACTGAAGCTTTCTTT
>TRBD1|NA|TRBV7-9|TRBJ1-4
CASSWRQGANEKLFF
TGTGCCAGCAGCTGGCGACAGGGGGCTAATGAAAAACTGTTTTTT
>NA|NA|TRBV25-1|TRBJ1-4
CASSARALTVVNEKLFF
TGTGCCAGCAGTGCCCGCGCCTTGACAGTCGTTAATGAAAAACTGTTTTTT
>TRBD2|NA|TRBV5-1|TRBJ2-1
CATRTSGRSSYNEQFF
TGCGCGACCCGGACTAGCGGGAGGAGCTCCTACAATGAGCAGTTCTTC
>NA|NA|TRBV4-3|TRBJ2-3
CASSQDSPPDTQYF
TGCGCCAGCAGCCAAGATTCACCTCCAGATACGCAGTATTTT
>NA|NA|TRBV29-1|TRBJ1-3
CSVAFRQGLNTIYF
TGCAGCGTTGCGTTTAGGCAGGGGCTAAACACCATATATTTT
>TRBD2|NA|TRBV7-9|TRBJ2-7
CASSLELAGYDEQYF
TGTGCCAGCAGCTTAGAGCTAGCGGGATATGACGAGCAGTACTTC
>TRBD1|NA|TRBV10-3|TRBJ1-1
CAIMEGADTEAFF
TGTGCCATCATGGAGGGGGCGGACACTGAAGCTTTCTTT
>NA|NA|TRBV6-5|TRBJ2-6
CASRPGGSGANVLTF
TGTGCCAGCAGGCCCGGGGGCTCTGGGGCCAACGTCCTGACTTTC
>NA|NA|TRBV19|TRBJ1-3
CASILSGNTIYF
TGTGCCAGTATCTTGTCTGGAAACACCATATATTTT
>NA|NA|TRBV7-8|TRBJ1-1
CASSLQRSTEAFF
TGTGCCAGCAGCCTTCAGCGGTCCACTGAAGCTTTCTTT
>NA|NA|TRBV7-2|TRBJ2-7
CASSPPGQNYEQYF
TGTGCCAGCAGCCCTCCAGGGCAGAACTACGAGCAGTACTTC
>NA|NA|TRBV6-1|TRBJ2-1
CASWGEGADEQFF
TGTGCCAGCTGGGGGGAGGGGGCCGATGAGCAGTTCTTC
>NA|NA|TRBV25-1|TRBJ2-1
CASMAAGYNEQFF
TGTGCCAGCATGGCAGCGGGTTACAATGAGCAGTTCTTC
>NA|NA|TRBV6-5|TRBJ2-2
CASSLNTGELFF
TGTGCCAGCAGCCTTAACACCGGGGAGCTGTTTTTT
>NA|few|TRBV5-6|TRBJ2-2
CASSLGGTNTGELFF
TGTGCCAGCAGCTTGGGGGGTACGAACACCGGGGAGCTGTTTTTT
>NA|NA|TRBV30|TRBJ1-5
CAWSVSLFNQPQHF
TGTGCCTGGAGTGTAAGTCTGTTCAATCAGCCCCAGCATTTT
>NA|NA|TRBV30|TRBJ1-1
CAWTAGHQTEAFF
TGTGCCTGGACCGCAGGACATCAAACTGAAGCTTTCTTT
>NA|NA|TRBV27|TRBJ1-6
CASSGRLSSYNSPLHF
TGTGCCAGCAGTGGCCGGCTGAGCTCCTATAATTCACCCCTCCACTTT
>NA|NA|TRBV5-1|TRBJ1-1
CASSKVGEGYTEAFF
TGCGCCAGCAGCAAAGTAGGAGAGGGCTACACTGAAGCTTTCTTT
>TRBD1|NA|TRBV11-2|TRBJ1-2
CASTNPGGYGYTF
TGTGCCAGCACCAACCCAGGGGGCTATGGCTACACCTTC
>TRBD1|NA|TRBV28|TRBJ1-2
CASSWEGGLFNYGYTF
TGTGCCAGCAGTTGGGAAGGGGGCTTGTTTAACTATGGCTACACCTTC
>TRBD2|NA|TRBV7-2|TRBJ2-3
CASSFGTSGRAPDTQYF
TGTGCCAGCAGCTTTGGGACTAGCGGGAGGGCCCCAGATACGCAGTATTTT
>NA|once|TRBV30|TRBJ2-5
CAWSVMGIVQETQYF
TGTGCCTGGAGTGTAATGGGGATTGTACAAGAGACCCAGTACTTC
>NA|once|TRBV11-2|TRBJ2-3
CASSLEGVVADTQYF
TGTGCCAGCAGCTTAGAGGGGGTAGTCGCAGATACGCAGTATTTT
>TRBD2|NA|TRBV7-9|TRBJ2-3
CASSLVGRGNTQYF
TGTGCCAGCAGCTTAGTCGGGAGGGGTAATACGCAGTATTTT
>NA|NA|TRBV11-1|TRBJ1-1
CATNNDRGTEAFF
TGTGCCACCAATAATGATCGGGGAACTGAAGCTTTCTTT
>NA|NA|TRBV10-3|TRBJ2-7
CAISERGPGYEQYF
TGTGCCATCAGTGAACGCGGACCGGGCTACGAGCAGTACTTC
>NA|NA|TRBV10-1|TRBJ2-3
CASRPGVGTDTQYF
TGCGCCAGCAGGCCCGGAGTCGGCACAGATACGCAGTATTTT
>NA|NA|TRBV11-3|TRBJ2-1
CASSLRGSREQFF
TGTGCCAGCAGCTTGAGAGGGAGTCGGGAGCAGTTCTTC
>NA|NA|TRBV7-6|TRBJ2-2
CASSLAGFQANTGELFF
TGTGCCAGCAGCTTAGCGGGTTTCCAAGCGAACACCGGGGAGCTGTTTTTT
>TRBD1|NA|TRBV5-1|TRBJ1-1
CASSLAQGAGEAFF
TGCGCCAGCAGCTTGGCGCAGGGGGCTGGTGAAGCTTTCTTT